This T cell receptor beta chain was recovered during a study of Graves' ophthalmopathy and Graves' hyperthyroidism. Looking at the study overall: Specimen type is peripheral blood, obtained at initial diagnosis before any treatment.

The CDR3 loop spans 15 amino acids. Trimming shortened V by 3 bases and J by 2 bases, and 11 bases separated the two germline ends. The germline CDR1 and CDR2 sequences are SGHTA and FQGNSA. Other autoimmune diseases, uncontrolled infections, pregnancy and lactation each led to patient exclusion. Study-level findings and limits: A model built from 13 signatures distinguished ophthalmopathy from stable hyperthyroidism with 85% to 90% sensitivity and around 81% specificity. For predicting ophthalmopathy progression, the model had approximately 70% sensitivity and nearly 75% specificity.

Amplifying from RNA transcripts, the study obtained TCR beta CDR3 regions. RT-PCR in the first round used HTBI primers; a second-round multiplex PCR followed. MiXCR, run by TCRdb on the multiplex PCR reads, gives a single entry per CDR3 protein. The data contain some 400,000 distinct CDR3 sequences, approximately 20% of them singletons. This clonotype was found many times. What it binds is unknown. This clonotype was obtained from a young woman with Graves' ophthalmopathy. The sample taken for sequencing was peripheral blood. The rearrangement joins TRBV7-2 to TRBJ1-5; tentative D call: TRBD1 (6 bases). The CDR3 nucleotides are TGTGCCAGCAGCTTCCGGACAGAGGGCAATCAGCCCCAGCATTTT. Protein product: CASSFRTEGNQPQHF.